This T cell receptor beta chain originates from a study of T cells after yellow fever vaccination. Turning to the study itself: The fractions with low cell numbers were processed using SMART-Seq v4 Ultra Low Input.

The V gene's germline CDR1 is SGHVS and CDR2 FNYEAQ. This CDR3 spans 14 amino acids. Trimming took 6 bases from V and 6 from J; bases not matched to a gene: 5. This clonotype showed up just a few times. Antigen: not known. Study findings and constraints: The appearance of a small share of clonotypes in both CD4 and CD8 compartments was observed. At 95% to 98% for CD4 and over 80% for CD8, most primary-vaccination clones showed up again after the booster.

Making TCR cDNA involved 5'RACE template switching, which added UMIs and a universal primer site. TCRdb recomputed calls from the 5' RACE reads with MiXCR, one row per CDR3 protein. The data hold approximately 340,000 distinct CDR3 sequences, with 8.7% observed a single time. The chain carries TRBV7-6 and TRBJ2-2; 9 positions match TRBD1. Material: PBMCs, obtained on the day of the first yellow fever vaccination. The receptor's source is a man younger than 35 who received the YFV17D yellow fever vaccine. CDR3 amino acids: CASRRTGVAGELFF. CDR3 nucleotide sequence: TGTGCCAGCAGACGGACAGGGGTGGCCGGGGAGCTGTTTTTT. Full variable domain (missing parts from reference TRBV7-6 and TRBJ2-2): GAGVSQSPRYKVTKRGQDVALRCDPISGHVSLYWYRQALGQGPEFLTYFNYEAQQDKSGLPNDRFSAERPEGSISTLTIQRTEQRDSAMYRCASRRTGVAGELFFGEGSRLTVL.